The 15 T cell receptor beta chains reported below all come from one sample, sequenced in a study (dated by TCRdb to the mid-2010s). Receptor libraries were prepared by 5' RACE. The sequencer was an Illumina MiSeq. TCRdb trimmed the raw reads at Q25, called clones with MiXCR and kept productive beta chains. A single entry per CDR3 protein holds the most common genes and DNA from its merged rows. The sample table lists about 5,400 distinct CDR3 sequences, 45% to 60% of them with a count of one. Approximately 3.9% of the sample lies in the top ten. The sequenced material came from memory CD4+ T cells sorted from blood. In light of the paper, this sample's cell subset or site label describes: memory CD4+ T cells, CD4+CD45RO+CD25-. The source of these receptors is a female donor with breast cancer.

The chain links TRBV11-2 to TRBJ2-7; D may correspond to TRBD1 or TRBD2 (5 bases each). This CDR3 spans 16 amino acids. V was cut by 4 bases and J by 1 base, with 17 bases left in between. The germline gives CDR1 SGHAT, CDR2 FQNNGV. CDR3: CASSSPPGRNSYEQYF. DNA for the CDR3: TGTGCCAGCAGCTCACCACCGGGACGGAATTCCTACGAGCAGTACTTC.

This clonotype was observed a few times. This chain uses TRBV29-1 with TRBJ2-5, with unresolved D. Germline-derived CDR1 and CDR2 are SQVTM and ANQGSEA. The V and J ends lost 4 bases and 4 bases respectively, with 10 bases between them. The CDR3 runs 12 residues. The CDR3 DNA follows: TGCAGCGTTGCCGAAACCGTAGAGACCCAGTACTTC. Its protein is CSVAETVETQYF.

This CDR3 reads CASSYRGRETQYF. CDR3 nucleotide sequence: TGTGCCAGCAGTTACAGGGGGCGAGAGACCCAGTACTTC. V and J are TRBV6-6 and TRBJ2-5; 7 bases agree with TRBD1. Germline trimming cut 2 bases from V and 4 bases from J; bases unmatched to any gene: 1. The CDR3 consists of 13 residues. Per germline, CDR1 MNHNY and CDR2 SVGAGI (reference sequence).

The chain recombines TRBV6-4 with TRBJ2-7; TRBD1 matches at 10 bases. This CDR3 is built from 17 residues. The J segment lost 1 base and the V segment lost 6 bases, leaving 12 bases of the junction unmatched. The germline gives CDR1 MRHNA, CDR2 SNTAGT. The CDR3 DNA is TGTGCCAGCAGACCGCTTCAGGGACAGGGGATGTCCTACGAGCAGTACTTC. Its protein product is CASRPLQGQGMSYEQYF.

The CDR3, as DNA: TGCGCCAGCAGCGCAGGGTACAATGAGCAGTTCTTC. Its protein is CASSAGYNEQFF. V and J are TRBV5-1 and TRBJ2-1; perhaps TRBD1 as D (5 bases). The germline gives CDR1 SGHRS, CDR2 YFSETQ. The ends were cut back, 4 bases at V and 4 bases at J, with 6 bases in the middle. The CDR3 runs 12 residues.

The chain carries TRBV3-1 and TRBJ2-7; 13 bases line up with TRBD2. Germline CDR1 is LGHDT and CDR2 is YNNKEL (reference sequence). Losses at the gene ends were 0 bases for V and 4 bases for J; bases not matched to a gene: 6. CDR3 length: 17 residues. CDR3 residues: CASSQDWTSGSLYEQYF. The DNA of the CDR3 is TGTGCCAGCAGCCAAGATTGGACTAGCGGGAGTCTGTACGAGCAGTACTTC.

The CDR3 DNA follows: TGTGCCAGCAGTGGTGGGGTAGCCTACGAGCAGTACTTC. It codes for CASSGGVAYEQYF. The J gene is TRBJ2-7, the V gene TRBV2; D call uncertain. The CDR3 length is 13 residues. V was cut by 4 bases and J by 2 bases, with 9 bases left in between. Germline-derived CDR1 and CDR2 are SNHLY and FYNNEI.

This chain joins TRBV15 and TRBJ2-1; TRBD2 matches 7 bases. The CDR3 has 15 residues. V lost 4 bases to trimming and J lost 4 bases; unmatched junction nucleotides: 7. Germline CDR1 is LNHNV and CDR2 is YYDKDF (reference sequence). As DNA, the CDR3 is TGTGCCACCAGCATCGTAGCGGGCGGGTACAATGAGCAGTTCTTC. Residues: CATSIVAGGYNEQFF. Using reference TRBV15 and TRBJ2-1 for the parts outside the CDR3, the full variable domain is DAMVIQNPRYQVTQFGKPVTLSCSQTLNHNVMYWYQQKSSQAPKLLFHYYDKDFNNEADTPDNFQSRRPNTSFCFLDIRSPGLGDTAMYLCATSIVAGGYNEQFFGPGTRLTVL.

The chain's CDR3 is CASSFRGKTEAFF. Here the CDR3 DNA reads TGTGCCAGCAGTTTCCGGGGTAAGACTGAAGCTTTCTTT. The chain uses TRBV12-3 or TRBV12-4 and TRBJ1-1; no clear D. CDR3 size: 13 residues. V lost 3 bases, J lost 5 bases, and 10 bases lay in between.

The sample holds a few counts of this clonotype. CDR3 nucleotide sequence: TGCACCAGCAGCCAAGATCTACGAGGTGGCTACACCTTC. Translation gives CTSSQDLRGGYTF. The genes are TRBV1 and TRBJ1-2. TRBV1 is tagged as a pseudogene. The CDR3 totals 13 residues.

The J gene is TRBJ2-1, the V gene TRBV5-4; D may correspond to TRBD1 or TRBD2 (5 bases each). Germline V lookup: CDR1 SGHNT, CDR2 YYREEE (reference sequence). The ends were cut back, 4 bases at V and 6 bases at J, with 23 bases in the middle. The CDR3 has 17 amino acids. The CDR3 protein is CASSGKTRGLIANEQFF. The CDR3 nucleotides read TGTGCCAGCAGCGGCAAGACGAGGGGCCTTATAGCCAATGAGCAGTTCTTC. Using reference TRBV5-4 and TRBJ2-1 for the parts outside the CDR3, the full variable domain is ETGVTQSPTHLIKTRGQQVTLRCSSQSGHNTVSWYQQALGQGPQFIFQYYREEENGRGNFPPRFSGLQFPNYSSELNVNALELDDSALYLCASSGKTRGLIANEQFFGPGTRLTVL.

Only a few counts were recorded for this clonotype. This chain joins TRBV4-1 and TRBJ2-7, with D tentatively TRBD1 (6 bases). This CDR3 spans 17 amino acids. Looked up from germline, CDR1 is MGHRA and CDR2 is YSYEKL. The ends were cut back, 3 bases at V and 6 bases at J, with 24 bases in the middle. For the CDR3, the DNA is TGCGCCAGCAGCCACACAGCGCTGGACAGCAACTGGGGCGAGCAGTACTTC. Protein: CASSHTALDSNWGEQYF.

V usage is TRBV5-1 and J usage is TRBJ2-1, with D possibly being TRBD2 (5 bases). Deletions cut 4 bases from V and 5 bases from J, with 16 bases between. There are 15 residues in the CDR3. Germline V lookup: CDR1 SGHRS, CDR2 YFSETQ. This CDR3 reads CASSPVRAEHNEQFF. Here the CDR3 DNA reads TGCGCCAGCAGCCCCGTGCGAGCGGAGCACAATGAGCAGTTCTTC.

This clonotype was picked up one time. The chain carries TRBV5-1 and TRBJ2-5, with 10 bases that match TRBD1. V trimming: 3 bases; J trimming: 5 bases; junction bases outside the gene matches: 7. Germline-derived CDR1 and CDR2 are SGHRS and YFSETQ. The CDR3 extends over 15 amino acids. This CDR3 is CASSSETGGGETQYF. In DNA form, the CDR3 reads TGCGCCAGCAGCTCCGAGACAGGGGGCGGTGAGACCCAGTACTTC.

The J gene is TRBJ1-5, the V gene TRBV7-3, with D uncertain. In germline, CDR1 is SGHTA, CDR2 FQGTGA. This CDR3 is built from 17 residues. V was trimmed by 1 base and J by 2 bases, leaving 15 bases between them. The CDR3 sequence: CASSLRVRRVGNQPQHF. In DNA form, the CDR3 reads TGTGCCAGCAGCTTAAGGGTACGACGCGTCGGCAATCAGCCCCAGCATTTT.